This is a list of T cell receptor beta chains from one sample in a study of OX40 agonist ivuxolimab in advanced cancers. Clones were read by immunoSEQ multiplex PCR, and TCRdb kept only the in-frame ones, dropping some. The sample has around 60,000 clones; 92% are singletons. Sequencing was performed on CD4+ or CD8+ T cells sorted from blood, taken in a trial of the OX40 agonist ivuxolimab. These receptors came from an adult with an advanced solid tumor such as melanoma, head and neck, liver or kidney cancer. CDR3s include the opening cysteine and the closing phenylalanine or tryptophan.

v_call	j_call	cdr3_aa
TRBV7-9	TRBJ1-1	CASTFGEGTEAFF
TRBV28	TRBJ1-1	CASSLWRGGQEAFF
TRBV28	TRBJ2-7	CASSGIAWDRGEQYF
TRBV16	TRBJ2-7	CASSQSRGYEQYF
TRBV27	TRBJ2-3	CASRDTQLAQYF
TRBV10-2	TRBJ2-7	CASSDRAQSYEQYF
TRBV4-1	TRBJ1-1	CASSQVGGNTEAFF
TRBV7-3	TRBJ2-6	CASSDGTGYLGANVLTF
TRBV27	.	CASSSGTSTYEQYF
TRBV6-1	TRBJ2-2	CASSLTSGSPGELFF
TRBV6-6	TRBJ2-2	CASSSTSGPNTGELFF
TRBV4-2	TRBJ2-5	CASSQDLGDLGETQYF
TRBV7-8	TRBJ1-5	CASSLVVTGSQPQHF
TRBV27	TRBJ2-4	CASSLLAKNIQYF
TRBV6-5	TRBJ1-2	CASSYSPGQGGGYTF
TRBV29-1	TRBJ2-2	CSSPNHFGELFF
TRBV14	TRBJ1-1	CASSRGGPTEAFF
TRBV4-1	TRBJ1-2	CASSQDSVLRVGYTF
TRBV29-1	TRBJ2-1	CSAPLAGGSYNEQFF
TRBV7-9	TRBJ1-2	CASSPGQSNYGYTF
TRBV19	TRBJ1-2	CASSETPGTGFYGYTF
TRBV7-8	TRBJ2-1	CASMEAGLYNEQFF
TRBV9	TRBJ2-5	CASSVGYSQETQYF
TRBV4-1	TRBJ2-3	CASSQEGTVSPGTQYF
TRBV19	TRBJ2-4	CASSPRDGRLSAKNIQYF
TRBV19	TRBJ1-4	CASSMGAKLFF
TRBV30	TRBJ2-1	CAWSVLRDEQFF